This entry is about one T cell receptor beta chain. Its antigen target is currently unknown. Base qualities are missing; no much larger clone stands one base away. Via the germline V gene (reference sequence), CDR1 is GTSNPN and CDR2 SVGIG. V and J are trimmed by 3 bases and 7 bases, and the gene matches miss 6 bases of the junction. Inclusive of the bounding cysteine and phenylalanine, the CDR3 is 14 residues long. Only the CDR3 DNA is retained, 42 bases long and in frame from the first base. TRIzol reagent was used to extract blood RNA from unsorted whole blood, while the DNeasy Blood & Tissue kit provided the germline DNA. Chronic HBV infection was present in the patients, and the patients were treatment-naive at sampling. Before surgery, around 4.2 milliliters of peripheral blood were collected into K2EDTA tubes. Starting from approximately 500 ng total RNA, TCRbeta-specific cDNA was produced by reverse transcription with a constant-region primer and ProtoScript II reverse transcriptase. TCRbeta libraries were built with three nested multiplex PCR rounds, a slightly modified ARM-PCR procedure. Multiplex TRBV1-TRBV30 forward primers and a Cbeta reverse primer were used in the first two PCR rounds, each of which was run for around 9 cycles. Sample barcodes and Illumina adapters were added in a final 25-cycle PCR using Deep VentR polymerase. Before sequencing, amplicons between 200 and 500 bp were purified from gel using a QIAquick gel extraction kit. An Illumina HiSeq 2500 was used to sequence the TCRbeta amplicons with 250-bp paired-end reads. In the authors' own workflow: To recover full CDR3 sequences, reads were quality-trimmed using Trimmomatic v0.33 and paired reads were then merged using FLASH v1.2.11. V, D and J germline segments were assigned to the rearranged TCRbeta sequences by MiGEC v1.2.1b. Clonotype statistics and Shannon-Wiener diversity indices were computed with VDJtools v1.0.0. Except for diversity analysis, only each sample's 250 most abundant clonotypes were used in subsequent analyses to reduce sampling bias. The raw public reads went through TCRdb reprocessing: fastp at Q25, MiXCR clone calling, in-frame beta chains kept. Every entry covers one CDR3 protein and lists the most common genes and DNA from its rows. These V and J calls rely on TCRdb rather than the paper's analysis. In all, the sample holds 300,000 to 350,000 distinct CDR3 sequences, and more than 55% of those were seen once. The top ten constitute over 15% of the sample.

These data are taken from a study of tumor-infiltrating lymphocytes in primary liver carcinoma (TCRdb year 2017). For context, the study as a whole: Surgical resection was performed in China between November 2015 and early 2016 on five or six patients with histopathologically diagnosed primary liver carcinoma. The five patients, three men and two women aged 30 to 69 years, had hepatocellular carcinoma (four) or combined HCC and intrahepatic cholangiocarcinoma (one). The five patients had tumors staged T1-T3 N0M0, with maximum diameters ranging from roughly 4 to 10 cm. Roughly 3.65 to 7.13 million productive TCRbeta reads were obtained per sample, and no significant difference in read depth was found between tissue types. Across five regions of each liver tumor, along with adjacent normal tissue and blood, the study brought together TCRbeta repertoire sequencing, expression microarrays and whole-exome sequencing. A total of 35 specimens from 5 patients went through TCRbeta repertoire sequencing, namely 25 tumor regions, 5 adjacent noncancerous liver tissues and 5 peripheral blood samples. Reproducibility between technical replicate repertoires was high, with correlation coefficients above 0.95 and mean shared-clone rates around 0.88. Beyond this particular receptor, the publication reports: Repertoire overlap was found to be higher between tumor regions (mean roughly 35%) than between tumor-adjacent (approximately 17%) or tumor-blood (about 14%) pairs, consistent with antigen-driven expansion. Only 4 or 5 patients were included in the study, and the authors note that the findings should be validated in a larger study. The top 250 clones accounted for a significantly greater share of the repertoire in tumors than in blood (p = 0.039). Because only the TCR beta chain was sequenced and unpaired alpha chains were not captured, true repertoire diversity is likely underestimated. Since the samples were bulk and unsorted, there was no way to compare CD4+ and CD8+ T cell repertoires.

Sequencing input: peripheral blood. The receptor's source is a woman aged 25 to 45 with primary liver carcinoma and hepatitis B virus infection. Recombination joined TRBV30 with TRBJ1-4; TRBD1 matches 9 bases in the middle. The CDR3 region has the sequence CAWRRRQGGEKLFF. The DNA sequence is given as TGTGCCTGGAGGAGAAGACAGGGGGGTGAAAAACTGTTTTTT.